This is a list of T cell receptor beta chains from one sample in a study of CD8+ T cells in alopecia areata. The table came from immunoSEQ multiplex PCR; TCRdb's copy has only in-frame clones and leaves some out. The sample consists of approximately 150,000 clones, about 60% of them appearing once. Sequencing used CD4+ T cells sorted from blood, obtained at week 24, from a patient treated with tofacitinib. These receptors all come from a human donor with alopecia areata. Each CDR3 is given with its conserved first and last residue.

TRBV5-6 CASSFMGEQFF
TRBV18 CASCQGTTEAFF
TRBV30 CAWSPSPPTKAFF
TRBV7-7 CASSLGTDNTGELFF
TRBV30 CACQTVAGGYTF
TRBV15 CATSRDSGTGELFF
TRBV27 CASSYTGFTEAFF
TRBV29-1 CSVQPGQGHIYNEQFF
TRBV14 CASSSYRDTGELFF
TRBV30 CAWSEGQNQPQHF